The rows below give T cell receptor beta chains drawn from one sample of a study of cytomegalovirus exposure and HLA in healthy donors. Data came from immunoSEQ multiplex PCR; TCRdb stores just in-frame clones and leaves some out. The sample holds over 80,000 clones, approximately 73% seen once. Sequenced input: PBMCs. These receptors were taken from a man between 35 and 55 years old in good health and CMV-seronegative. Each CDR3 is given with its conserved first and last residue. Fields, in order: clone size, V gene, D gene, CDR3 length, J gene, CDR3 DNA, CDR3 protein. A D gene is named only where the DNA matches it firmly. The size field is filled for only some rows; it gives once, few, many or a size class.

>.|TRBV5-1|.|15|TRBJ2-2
TGCGCCAGCAGCGGAGGGGATTTCGATGCCGGGGAGCTGTTTTTT
CASSGGDFDAGELFF
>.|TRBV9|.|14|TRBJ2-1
TGTGCCAGCAGCGCGCAGGGTTCCTACAATGAGCAGTTCTTC
CASSAQGSYNEQFF
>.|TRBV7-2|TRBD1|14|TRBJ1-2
TGTGCCAGCAGCATGACAGGGGGCGACTATGGCTACACCTTC
CASSMTGGDYGYTF
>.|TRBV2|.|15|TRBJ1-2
TGTGCCAGCAGTGAGTTTGCTGCGCTAAACTATGGCTACACCTTC
CASSEFAALNYGYTF
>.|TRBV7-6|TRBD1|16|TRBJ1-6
TGTGCCAGCAGCTTAGGGAACGGACAGGCGAATTCACCCCTCCACTTT
CASSLGNGQANSPLHF
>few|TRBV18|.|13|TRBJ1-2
TGTGCCAGCTCGAGGGAGCAGAACTATGGCTACACCTTC
CASSREQNYGYTF
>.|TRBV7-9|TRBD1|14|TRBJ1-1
TGTGCCAGCAGCTTTACAGGGGGGGGAACTGAAGCTTTCTTT
CASSFTGGGTEAFF
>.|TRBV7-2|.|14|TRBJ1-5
TGTGCCAGCAGCGAGGCACAGGTAAATCAGCCCCAGCATTTT
CASSEAQVNQPQHF
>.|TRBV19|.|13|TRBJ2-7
TGTGCCAGTAGTATGGTCCAGGGCAACGAGCAGTACTTC
CASSMVQGNEQYF
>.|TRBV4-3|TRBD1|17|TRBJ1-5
TGCGCCAGCAGCCAAGAGTTTAGTCCAGGGGGAATTCAGCCCCAGCATTTT
CASSQEFSPGGIQPQHF
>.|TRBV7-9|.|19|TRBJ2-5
TGTGCCAGCAGCTTAGCACGGGGGAAGGGCCTAGCAGGAAGAGAGACCCAGTACTTC
CASSLARGKGLAGRETQYF
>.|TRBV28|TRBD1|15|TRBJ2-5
TGTGCCAGCAGTCGCTTAGGACAGGGCCGAGAGACCCAGTACTTC
CASSRLGQGRETQYF
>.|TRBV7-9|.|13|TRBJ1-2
TGTGCCAGCAGCTTAGGAGACAGTGGTGGCTACACCTTC
CASSLGDSGGYTF
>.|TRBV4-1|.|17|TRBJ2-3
TGCGCCAGCAGCCTCGTCCCGGAGGACCCAGACACAGATACGCAGTATTTT
CASSLVPEDPDTDTQYF
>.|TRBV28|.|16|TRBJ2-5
TGTGCCAGCAGTTTATACCCAGAACGGGAGCAAGAGACCCAGTACTTC
CASSLYPEREQETQYF
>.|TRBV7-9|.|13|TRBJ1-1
TGTGCCAGCAGCTTACAACAGGAGCTACAAGCTTTCTTT
CASSLQQELQAFF
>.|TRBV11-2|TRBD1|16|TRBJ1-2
TGTGCCAGCAGCGGATTACAGGGGAGGATTGGGTATGGCTACACCTTC
CASSGLQGRIGYGYTF
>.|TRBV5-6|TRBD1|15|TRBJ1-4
TGTGCCAGCAGAATAACAGGGGCAACTAATGAAAAACTGTTTTTT
CASRITGATNEKLFF
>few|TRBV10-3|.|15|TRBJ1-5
TGTGCCATCAGTGATGGTCAGGGCCTGAGCCAGCCCCAGCATTTT
CAISDGQGLSQPQHF
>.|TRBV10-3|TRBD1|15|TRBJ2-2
TGTGCCATCAGCGGACAGGGGGCGCGAGGCGGGGAGCTGTTTTTT
CAISGQGARGGELFF
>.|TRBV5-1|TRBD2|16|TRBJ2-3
TGCGCCAGCAGCTCCGGGACTAGCCCCAGCACAGATACGCAGTATTTT
CASSSGTSPSTDTQYF
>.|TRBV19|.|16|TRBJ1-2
TGTGCCAGTAGTATAGATATCAGCAGGGTATTTCGTGGCTACACCTTC
CASSIDISRVFRGYTF
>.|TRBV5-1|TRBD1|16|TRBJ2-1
TGCGCCAGCAGCTTTCCGCGACAGGGGAATGTCAATGAGCAGTTCTTC
CASSFPRQGNVNEQFF
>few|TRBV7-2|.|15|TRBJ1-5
TGTGCCAGCAGCCGCACAGGGCTTAGCAATCAGCCCCAGCATTTT
CASSRTGLSNQPQHF
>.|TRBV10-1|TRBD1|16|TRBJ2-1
TGCGCCAGCAGCGCCGACAGGGAACCCAGATACAATGAGCAGTTCTTC
CASSADREPRYNEQFF
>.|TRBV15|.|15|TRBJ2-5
TGTGCCACCAGCAGACCCACCGGGGGAGCGGAGACCCAGTACTTC
CATSRPTGGAETQYF